This T cell receptor beta chain was captured by sequencing in a study of blood T cell repertoires in COVID-19. Overall study context: Some COVID-19 samples were acute and others convalescent; all came from the United States, Italy and Spain. The cDNA or gDNA used as material had been derived from T cells, B-cell-depleted T cells, or PBMCs.

CDR1 GTSNPN and CDR2 SVGIG come from the germline V gene (reference sequence). V lost 7 bases to trimming and J lost 4 bases, with 10 bases between them. The CDR3 runs to 12 residues. The data were produced by immunoSEQ multiplex PCR, yet TCRdb's version contains in-frame clones alone and is incomplete. The repertoire holds around 78,000 clones, with 88% as singletons. Sequencing was carried out using peripheral blood. The clonotype originates from a man between 50 and 59 years old with active COVID-19. V gene TRBV30 combines with J gene TRBJ2-2; D perhaps matches TRBD2 (5 bases). CDR3 DNA sequence: TGTGCCTTCCCGGGAACCACCGGGGAGCTGTTTTTT. Encoded protein: CAFPGTTGELFF.